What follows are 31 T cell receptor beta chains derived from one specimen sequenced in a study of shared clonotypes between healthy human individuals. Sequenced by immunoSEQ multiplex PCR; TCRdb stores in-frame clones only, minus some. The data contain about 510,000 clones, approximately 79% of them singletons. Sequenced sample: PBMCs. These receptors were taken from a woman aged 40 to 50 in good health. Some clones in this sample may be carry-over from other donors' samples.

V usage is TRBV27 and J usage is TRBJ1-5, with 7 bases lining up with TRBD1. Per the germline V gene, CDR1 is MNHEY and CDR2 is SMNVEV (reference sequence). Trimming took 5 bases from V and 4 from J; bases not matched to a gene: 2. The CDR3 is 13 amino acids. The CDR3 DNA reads TGTGCCAGCAGTAGGGGGCTAAATCAGCCCCAGCATTTT. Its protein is CASSRGLNQPQHF.

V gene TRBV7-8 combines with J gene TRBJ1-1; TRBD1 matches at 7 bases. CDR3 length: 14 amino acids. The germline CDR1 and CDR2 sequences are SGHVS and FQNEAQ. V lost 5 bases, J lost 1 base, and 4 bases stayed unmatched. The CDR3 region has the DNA TGTGCCAGCAGCACCAGGGGGGGGAACACTGAAGCTTTCTTT. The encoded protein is CASSTRGGNTEAFF.

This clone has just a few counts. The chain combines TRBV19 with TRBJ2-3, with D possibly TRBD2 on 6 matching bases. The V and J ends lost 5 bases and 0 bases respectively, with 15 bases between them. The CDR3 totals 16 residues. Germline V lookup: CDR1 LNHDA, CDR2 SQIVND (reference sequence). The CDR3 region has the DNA TGTGCCAGTAGTCCGCTCCGGGACTTAAGCACAGATACGCAGTATTTT. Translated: CASSPLRDLSTDTQYF.

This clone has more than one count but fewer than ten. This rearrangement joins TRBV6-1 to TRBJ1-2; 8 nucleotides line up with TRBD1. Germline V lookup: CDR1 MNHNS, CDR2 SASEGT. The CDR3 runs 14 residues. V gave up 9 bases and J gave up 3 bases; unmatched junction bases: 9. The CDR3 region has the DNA TGTGCCAGTAGAACCGCAGGGGGCGACTATGGCTACACCTTC. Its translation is CASRTAGGDYGYTF.

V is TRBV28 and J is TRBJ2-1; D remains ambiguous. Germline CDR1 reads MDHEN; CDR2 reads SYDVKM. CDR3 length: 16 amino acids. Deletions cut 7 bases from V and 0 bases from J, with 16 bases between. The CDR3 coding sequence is TGTGCCAGCACCAATATACAGCTCAACTCCTACAATGAGCAGTTCTTC. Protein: CASTNIQLNSYNEQFF.

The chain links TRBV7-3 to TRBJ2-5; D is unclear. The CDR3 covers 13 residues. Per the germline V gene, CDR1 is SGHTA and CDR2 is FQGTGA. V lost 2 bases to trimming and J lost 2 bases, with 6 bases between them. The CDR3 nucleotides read TGTGCCAGCAGCTTAGGGCGACAAGAGACCCAGTACTTC. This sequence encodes CASSLGRQETQYF.

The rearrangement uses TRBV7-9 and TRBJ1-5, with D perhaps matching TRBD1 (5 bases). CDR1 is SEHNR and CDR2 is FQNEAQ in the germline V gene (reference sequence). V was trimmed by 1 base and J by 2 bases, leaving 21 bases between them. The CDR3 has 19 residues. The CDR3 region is CASSLGWGSTVMGNQPQHF. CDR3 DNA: TGTGCCAGCAGCTTAGGATGGGGGTCTACGGTTATGGGCAATCAGCCCCAGCATTTT.

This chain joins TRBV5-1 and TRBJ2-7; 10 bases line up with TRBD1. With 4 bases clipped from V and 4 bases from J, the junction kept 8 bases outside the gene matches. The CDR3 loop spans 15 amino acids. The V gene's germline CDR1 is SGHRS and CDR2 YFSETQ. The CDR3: CASSPEGQGGYEQYF. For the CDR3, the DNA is TGCGCCAGCAGCCCGGAAGGACAGGGGGGGTACGAGCAGTACTTC.

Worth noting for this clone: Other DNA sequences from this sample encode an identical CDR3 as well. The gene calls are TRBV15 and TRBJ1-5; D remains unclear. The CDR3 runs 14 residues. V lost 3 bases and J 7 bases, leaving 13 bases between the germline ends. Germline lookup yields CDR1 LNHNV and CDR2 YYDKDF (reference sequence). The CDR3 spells CATSREEVPQPQHF. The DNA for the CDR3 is TGTGCCACCAGCAGGGAGGAGGTTCCCCAGCCCCAGCATTTT.

CDR3 sequence reads: CASSSRTSPQYF. Here the CDR3 DNA reads TGTGCCAGCAGCTCCAGGACTAGCCCGCAGTATTTT. The chain links TRBV2 to TRBJ2-3; 8 bases agree with TRBD2. The CDR3 totals 12 residues. Unmatched junction bases numbered 6, after V lost 6 bases and J lost 10 bases. The germline CDR1 and CDR2 sequences are SNHLY and FYNNEI.

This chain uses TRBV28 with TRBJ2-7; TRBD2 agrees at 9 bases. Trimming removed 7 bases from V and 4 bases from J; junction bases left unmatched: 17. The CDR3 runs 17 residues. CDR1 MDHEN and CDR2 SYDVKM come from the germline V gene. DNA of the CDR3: TGTGCCAGCACATCAAGGGGTAGCGGGAGTGGGATGTACGAGCAGTACTTC. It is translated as CASTSRGSGSGMYEQYF.

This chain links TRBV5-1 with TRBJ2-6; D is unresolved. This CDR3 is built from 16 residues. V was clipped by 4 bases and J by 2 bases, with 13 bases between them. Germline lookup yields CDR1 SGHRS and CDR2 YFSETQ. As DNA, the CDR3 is TGCGCCAGCAGCCCTATAACAGCCCCTGGGGCCAACGTCCTGACTTTC. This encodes CASSPITAPGANVLTF.

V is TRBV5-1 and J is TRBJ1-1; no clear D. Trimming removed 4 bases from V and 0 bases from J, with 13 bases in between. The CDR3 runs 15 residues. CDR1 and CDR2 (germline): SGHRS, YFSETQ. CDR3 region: CASSAGPLMNTEAFF. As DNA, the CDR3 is TGCGCCAGCAGCGCCGGACCTCTCATGAACACTGAAGCTTTCTTT.

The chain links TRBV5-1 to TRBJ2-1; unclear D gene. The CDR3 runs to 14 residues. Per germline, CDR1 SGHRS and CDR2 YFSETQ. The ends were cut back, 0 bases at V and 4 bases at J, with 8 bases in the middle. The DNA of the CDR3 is TGCGCCAGCAGCTTGGCGTCGGCGTACAATGAGCAGTTCTTC. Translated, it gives CASSLASAYNEQFF.

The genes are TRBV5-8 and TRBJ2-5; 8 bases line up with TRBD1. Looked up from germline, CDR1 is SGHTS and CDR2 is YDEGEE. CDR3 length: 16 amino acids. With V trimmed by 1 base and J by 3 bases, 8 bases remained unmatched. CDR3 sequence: CASSLILGTGEETQYF. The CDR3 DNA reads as TGTGCCAGCAGCTTGATTTTGGGGACAGGCGAAGAGACCCAGTACTTC. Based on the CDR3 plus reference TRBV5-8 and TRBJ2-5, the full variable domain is EAGVTQSPTHLIKTRGQQATLRCSPISGHTSVYWYQQALGLGLQFLLWYDEGEERNRGNFPPRFSGRQFPNYSSELNVNALELEDSALYLCASSLILGTGEETQYFGPGTRLLVL.

The CDR3 coding sequence is TGTGCCAGCAGCTTAGTGGGGGAGGGCCCGCGCAATGAGCAGTTCTTC. This codes for CASSLVGEGPRNEQFF. The gene calls are TRBV7-9 and TRBJ2-1, with 7 bases identical to TRBD2. CDR3 size: 16 residues. CDR1 and CDR2 from the germline V gene are SEHNR and FQNEAQ (reference sequence). The J segment lost 6 bases and the V segment lost 1 base, leaving 9 bases of the junction unmatched.

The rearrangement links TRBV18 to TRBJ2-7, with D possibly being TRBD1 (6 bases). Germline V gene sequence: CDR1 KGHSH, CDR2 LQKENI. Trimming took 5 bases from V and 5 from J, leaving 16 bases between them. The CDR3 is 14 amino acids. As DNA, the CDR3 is TGTGCCAGCTCAGAATCCCCCGGGGACAACGAGCAGTACTTC. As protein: CASSESPGDNEQYF.

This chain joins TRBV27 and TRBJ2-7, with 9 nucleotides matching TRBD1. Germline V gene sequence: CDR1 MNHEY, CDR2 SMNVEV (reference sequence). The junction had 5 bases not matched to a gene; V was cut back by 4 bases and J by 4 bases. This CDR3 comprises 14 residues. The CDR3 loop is CASSSNRGLYEQYF. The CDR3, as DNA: TGTGCCAGCAGTTCTAACAGGGGGCTTTACGAGCAGTACTTC.

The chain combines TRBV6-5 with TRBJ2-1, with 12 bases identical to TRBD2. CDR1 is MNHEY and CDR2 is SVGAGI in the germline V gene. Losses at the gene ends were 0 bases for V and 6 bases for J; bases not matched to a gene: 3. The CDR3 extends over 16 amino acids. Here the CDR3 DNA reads TGTGCCAGCAGTTACTCGCTAGCGGGAGGGTTCAATGAGCAGTTCTTC. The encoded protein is CASSYSLAGGFNEQFF.

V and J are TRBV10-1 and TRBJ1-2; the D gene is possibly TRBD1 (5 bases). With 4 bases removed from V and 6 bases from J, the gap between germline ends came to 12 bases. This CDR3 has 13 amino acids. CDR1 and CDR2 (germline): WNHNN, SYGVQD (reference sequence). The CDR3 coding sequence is TGCGCCAGCAGTGCCAGGGTGGACGATGGCTACACCTTC. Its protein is CASSARVDDGYTF.

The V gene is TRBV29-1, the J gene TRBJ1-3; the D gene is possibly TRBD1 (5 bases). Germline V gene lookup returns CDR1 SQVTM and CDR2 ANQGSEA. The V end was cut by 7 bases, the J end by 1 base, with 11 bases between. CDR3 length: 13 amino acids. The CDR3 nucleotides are TGCAGCGCTTGGGGGACGTCTGGAAACACCATATATTTT. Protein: CSAWGTSGNTIYF. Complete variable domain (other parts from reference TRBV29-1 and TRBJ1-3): SAVISQKPSRDICQRGTSLTIQCQVDSQVTMMFWYRQQPGQSLTLIATANQGSEATYESGFVIDKFPISRPNLTFSTLTVSNMSPEDSSIYLCSAWGTSGNTIYFGEGSWLTVV.

CDR3 nucleotide sequence: TGTGCCAGCAGCACCGACTCACTTACCTACGAGCAGTACTTC. The encoded protein is CASSTDSLTYEQYF. This chain uses TRBV7-2 with TRBJ2-7, with D hard to call. Trimming took 5 bases from V and 2 from J, leaving 13 bases between them. Germline CDR1 and CDR2: SGHTA and FQGNSA. The CDR3 has 14 amino acids. Full variable domain (outside the CDR3, taken from reference TRBV7-2 and TRBJ2-7): GAGVSQSPSNKVTEKGKDVELRCDPISGHTALYWYRQSLGQGLEFLIYFQGNSAPDKSGLPSDRFSAERTGGSVSTLTIQRTQQEDSAVYLCASSTDSLTYEQYFGPGTRLTVT.

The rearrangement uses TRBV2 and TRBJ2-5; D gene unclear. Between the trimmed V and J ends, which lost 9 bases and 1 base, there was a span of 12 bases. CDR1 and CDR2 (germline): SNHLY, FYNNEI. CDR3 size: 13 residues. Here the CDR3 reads CASTVASQETQYF. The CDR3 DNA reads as TGTGCCAGTACAGTAGCCTCCCAAGAGACCCAGTACTTC.

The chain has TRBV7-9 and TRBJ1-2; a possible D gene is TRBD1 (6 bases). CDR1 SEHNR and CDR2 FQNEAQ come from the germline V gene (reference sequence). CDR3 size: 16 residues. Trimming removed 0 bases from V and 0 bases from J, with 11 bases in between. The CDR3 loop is CASSLAFQGTNYGYTF. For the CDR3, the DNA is TGTGCCAGCAGCTTAGCTTTCCAGGGGACTAACTATGGCTACACCTTC.

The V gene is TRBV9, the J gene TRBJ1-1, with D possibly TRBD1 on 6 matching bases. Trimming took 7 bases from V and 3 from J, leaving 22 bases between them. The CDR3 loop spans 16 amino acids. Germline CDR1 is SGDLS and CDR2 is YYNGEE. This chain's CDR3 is CASGGSGGAVDTEAFF. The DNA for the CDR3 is TGTGCCAGCGGAGGATCGGGGGGCGCGGTGGACACTGAAGCTTTCTTT. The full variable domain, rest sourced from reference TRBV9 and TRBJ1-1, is DSGVTQTPKHLITATGQRVTLRCSPRSGDLSVYWYQQSLDQGLQFLIQYYNGEERAKGNILERFSAQQFPDLHSELNLSSLELGDSALYFCASGGSGGAVDTEAFFGQGTRLTVV.

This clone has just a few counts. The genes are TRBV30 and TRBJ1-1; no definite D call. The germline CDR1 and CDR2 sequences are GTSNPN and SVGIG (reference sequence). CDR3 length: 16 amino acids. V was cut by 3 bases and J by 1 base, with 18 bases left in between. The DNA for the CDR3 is TGTGCCTGGAGAATTGAAGGTGGGTGGGGGAACACTGAAGCTTTCTTT. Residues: CAWRIEGGWGNTEAFF.

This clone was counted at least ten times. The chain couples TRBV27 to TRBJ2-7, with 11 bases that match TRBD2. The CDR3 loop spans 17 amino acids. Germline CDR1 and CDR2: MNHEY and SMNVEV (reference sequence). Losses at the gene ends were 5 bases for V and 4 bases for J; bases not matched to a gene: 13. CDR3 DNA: TGTGCCAGCAGTGAACGGTCCCTTAGCGGGAGGGGGTACGAGCAGTACTTC. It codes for CASSERSLSGRGYEQYF.

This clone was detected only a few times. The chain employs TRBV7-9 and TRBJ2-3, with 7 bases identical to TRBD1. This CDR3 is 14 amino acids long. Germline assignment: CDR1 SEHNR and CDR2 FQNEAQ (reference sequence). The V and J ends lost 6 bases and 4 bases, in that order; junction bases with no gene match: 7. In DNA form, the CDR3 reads TGTGCCAGCAGGCCCGGGACAGAGGCAGATACGCAGTATTTT. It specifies CASRPGTEADTQYF. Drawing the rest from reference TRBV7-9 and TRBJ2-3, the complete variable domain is DTGVSQNPRHKITKRGQNVTFRCDPISEHNRLYWYRQTLGQGPEFLTYFQNEAQLEKSRLLSDRFSAERPKGSFSTLEIQRTEQGDSAMYLCASRPGTEADTQYFGPGTRLTVL.

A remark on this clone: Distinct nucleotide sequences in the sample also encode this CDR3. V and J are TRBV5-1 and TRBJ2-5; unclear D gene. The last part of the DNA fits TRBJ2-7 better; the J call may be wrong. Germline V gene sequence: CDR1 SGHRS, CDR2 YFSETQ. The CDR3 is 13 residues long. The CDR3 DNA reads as TGCGCCAGCAGCTTGGAGGTTTCCTACGAGCAGTACTTC. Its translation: CASSLEVSYEQYF.

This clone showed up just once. This CDR3 is CASSLRLAGVERTQYF. DNA for the CDR3: TGTGCCAGCAGCCTCAGACTAGCGGGAGTAGAGCGGACCCAGTACTTC. The chain joins TRBV14 to TRBJ2-5, with 12 positions matching TRBD2. The CDR3 length is 16 residues. Germline V gene lookup returns CDR1 SGHDN and CDR2 FVKESK. Trimming took 4 bases from V and 7 from J; bases not matched to a gene: 10. Looking up the rest from reference TRBV14 and TRBJ2-5 gives the full variable domain: EAGVTQFPSHSVIEKGQTVTLRCDPISGHDNLYWYRRVMGKEIKFLLHFVKESKQDESGMPNNRFLAERTGGTYSTLKVQPAELEDSGVYFCASSLRLAGVERTQYFGPGTRLLVL.

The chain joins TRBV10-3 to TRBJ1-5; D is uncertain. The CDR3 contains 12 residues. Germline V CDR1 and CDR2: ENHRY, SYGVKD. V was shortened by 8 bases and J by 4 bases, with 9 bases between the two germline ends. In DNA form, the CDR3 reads TGTGCCATCGGTCAGCCGAATCAGCCCCAGCATTTT. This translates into CAIGQPNQPQHF.